This T cell receptor beta chain came from a study of CD8+CD57+ T cells in acquired aplastic anemia. The CDR3 has 13 amino acids. Germline V lookup: CDR1 GTSNPN, CDR2 SVGIG (reference sequence). Trimming cost V 3 bases and J 3 bases, with 8 bases left between them. Genomic DNA provided the template from which TCR beta VDJ and CDR3 profiles were obtained. TCRdb analysed the reads with MiXCR anew, one entry per CDR3 protein. The top ten hold approximately 2.6% of the sample, which has 120,000 or so distinct CDR3 sequences, about two fifths seen once. Patients picked for sequencing had shown CD8+CD57+ cell expansion detected by flow cytometry.

Source material: sorted CD4+, CD8+, or CD8+CD57+ T cells (not recorded which) from PBMCs. The clonotype comes from a human donor with aplastic anemia. This chain connects TRBV30 to TRBJ2-2, with a possible D match to TRBD2 (7 bases). The CDR3: CAWRGGHTGELFF. CDR3 coding DNA: TGTGCCTGGAGGGGGGGGCACACCGGGGAGCTGTTTTTT.